The clone carrying this TCR beta chain was picked up a small number of times. Its antigen is unknown. This specimen belongs to a study of blood T cells in healthy people across ages. This CDR3 has 13 residues. V dropped 6 bases and J dropped 2 bases, with 14 bases sitting between them. CDR1 SQVTM and CDR2 ANQGSEA come from the germline V gene. Whole-study results and caveats: Measured against age, TCR beta diversity per million T cells decreased in a roughly linear manner. Possibly confounding the expanded clonotype changes was the fact that donor CMV status was unknown.

Through a sample-barcoded 5' primer and a J-beta primer mix, a second PCR was run for about 7 to 12 cycles. From the 5' RACE reads, TCRdb called clonotypes with MiXCR, one entry per CDR3 protein. The sample includes 800,000 or so distinct CDR3 sequences, about 47% of them seen just once. The receptor was isolated from a man older than 75 in good health. Sequenced material: blood. The chain uses TRBV29-1 and TRBJ2-7, with D maybe TRBD2 (7 bases). CDR3 bases: TGCAGCGTGGGCGGGGGCATCACCTACGAGCAGTACTTC. Encoded protein: CSVGGGITYEQYF.